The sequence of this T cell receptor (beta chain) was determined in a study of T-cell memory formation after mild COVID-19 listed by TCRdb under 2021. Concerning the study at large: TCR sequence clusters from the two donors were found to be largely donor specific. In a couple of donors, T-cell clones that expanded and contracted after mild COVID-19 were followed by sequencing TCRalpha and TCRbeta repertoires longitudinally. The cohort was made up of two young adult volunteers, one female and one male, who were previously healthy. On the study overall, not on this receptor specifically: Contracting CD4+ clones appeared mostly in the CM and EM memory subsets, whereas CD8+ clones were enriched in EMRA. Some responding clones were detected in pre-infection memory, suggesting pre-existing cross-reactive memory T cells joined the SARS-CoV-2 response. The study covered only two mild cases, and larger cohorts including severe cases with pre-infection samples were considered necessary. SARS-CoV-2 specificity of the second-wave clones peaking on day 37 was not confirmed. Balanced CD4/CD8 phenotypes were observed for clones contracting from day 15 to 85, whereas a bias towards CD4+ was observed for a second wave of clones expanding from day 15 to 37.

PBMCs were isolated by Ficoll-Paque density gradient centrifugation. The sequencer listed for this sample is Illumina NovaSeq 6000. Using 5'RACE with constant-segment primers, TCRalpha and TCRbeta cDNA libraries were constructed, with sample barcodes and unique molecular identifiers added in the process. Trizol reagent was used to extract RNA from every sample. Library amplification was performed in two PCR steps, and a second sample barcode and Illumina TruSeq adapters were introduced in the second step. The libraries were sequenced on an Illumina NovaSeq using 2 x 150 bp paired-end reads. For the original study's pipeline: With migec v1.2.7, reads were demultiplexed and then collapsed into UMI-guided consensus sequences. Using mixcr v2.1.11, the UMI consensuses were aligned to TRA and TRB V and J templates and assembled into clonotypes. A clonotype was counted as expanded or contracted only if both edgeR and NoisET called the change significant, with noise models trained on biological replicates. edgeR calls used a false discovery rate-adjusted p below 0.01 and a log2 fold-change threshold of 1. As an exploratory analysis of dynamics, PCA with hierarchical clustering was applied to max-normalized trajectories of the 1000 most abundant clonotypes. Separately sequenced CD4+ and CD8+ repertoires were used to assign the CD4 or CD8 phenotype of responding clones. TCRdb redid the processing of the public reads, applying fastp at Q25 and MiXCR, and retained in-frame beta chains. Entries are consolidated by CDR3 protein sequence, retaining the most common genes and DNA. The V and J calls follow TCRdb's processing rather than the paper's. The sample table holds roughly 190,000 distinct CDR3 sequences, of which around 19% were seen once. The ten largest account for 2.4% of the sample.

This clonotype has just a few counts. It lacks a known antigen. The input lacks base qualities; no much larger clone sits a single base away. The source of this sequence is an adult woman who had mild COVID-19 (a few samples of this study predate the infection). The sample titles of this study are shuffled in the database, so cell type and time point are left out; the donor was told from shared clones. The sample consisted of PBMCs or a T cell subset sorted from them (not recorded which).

Read as DNA, the sequence is TGCAGTGCGCCCGCTAAGGGGCGAAACTATGGCTACACCTTC. This translates into CSAPAKGRNYGYTF. The V gene is TRBV20-1 and the J gene is TRBJ1-2, and the D gene may be TRBD1, 5 bases matching. The CDR3, cysteine through phenylalanine, is 14 amino acids long. Only the CDR3 portion is preserved as DNA: 42 bases, with reading frame beginning at the first base. From the germline V gene (reference sequence), CDR1 is DFQATT and CDR2 is SNEGSKA. V loses 6 bases of germline sequence and J loses 2 bases, and the interval between the two ends is 16 bases.